A selection of T cell receptor beta chains follows, all from one sample in a study of shared clonotypes between healthy human individuals. Profiled with immunoSEQ multiplex PCR; TCRdb holds only in-frame clones, not every one. The data show approximately 1,500,000 clones, around 97% seen once. Sequencing was carried out using naive CD4+ T cells sorted from blood. These receptors all stem from a man aged 25 to 45 in good health. Both conserved end residues are part of each CDR3. Each record gives: J gene, D gene, clone size, V gene, CDR3 DNA, CDR3 protein. A D gene is named only where the DNA matches it firmly. The size entry is marked missing in some rows and otherwise reads once, few, many or a size class.

>TRBJ1-3|.|.|TRBV27
TGTGCCAGCAGTTTATCCGGGAGGGGAAACACCATATATTTT
CASSLSGRGNTIYF
>TRBJ1-1|.|.|TRBV29-1
TGCAGCGGCGAACAGGGAAGGGCTGAAGCTTTCTTT
CSGEQGRAEAFF
>TRBJ2-2|.|.|TRBV6-1
TGTGCCAGCAGTGCCCAGACCGCGAGCACCGGGGAGCTGTTTTTT
CASSAQTASTGELFF
>TRBJ2-1|.|.|TRBV19
TGTGCCAGTAGTATAAAGATAGAGACTGAGCAGTTCTTC
CASSIKIETEQFF
>TRBJ2-1|.|once|TRBV6-1
TGTGCCAGCACCTGGACAAGTTCCTACAATGAGCAGTTCTTC
CASTWTSSYNEQFF
>TRBJ1-3|.|.|TRBV5-4
TGTGCCAGCAGCCCCTCCGGGGTACGAAACACCATATATTTT
CASSPSGVRNTIYF
>TRBJ2-7|.|.|TRBV7-9
TGTGCCAGCAGCCGAGCGCAGACCTACGAGCAGTACTTC
CASSRAQTYEQYF
>TRBJ2-1|.|.|TRBV21-1
TGTGCCAGCATACCGCCTCTAGCGGGACGATCTTACAATGAGCAGTTCTTC
CASIPPLAGRSYNEQFF
>TRBJ1-3|.|.|TRBV7-9
TGTGCCAGCAGCCCCGGTTCTGGAAACACCATATATTTT
CASSPGSGNTIYF
>TRBJ2-7|TRBD1|.|TRBV29-1
TGCAGCGTGCGACCGGGACAGGGCTCCTACGAGCAGTACTTC
CSVRPGQGSYEQYF
>TRBJ2-7|.|.|TRBV7-2
TGTGCCAGCAGCCTGGGACCCGATTTCTACGAGCAGTACTTC
CASSLGPDFYEQYF
>TRBJ2-7|.|.|TRBV18
TGTGCCAGCTCACCTGCCGGGCACCGGGAAAGAAAGTACGAGCAGTACTTC
CASSPAGHRERKYEQYF
>TRBJ2-1|.|.|TRBV28
TGTGCCAGCAGTGTTGGGGGAGGTACCTACAATGAGCAGTTCTTC
CASSVGGGTYNEQFF
>TRBJ2-7|.|.|TRBV19
TGTGCCAGTAGTGCGTGCAGGGGGGGGACCCAGAGTGCCTACGAGCAGTACTTC
CASSACRGGTQSAYEQYF
>TRBJ2-4|.|few|TRBV10-2
TGCGCCAGCAGTGGCGTAGCCAAAAACATTCAGTACTTC
CASSGVAKNIQYF
>TRBJ2-1|.|.|TRBV5-1
TGCGCCAGCAGCTACCAGGACAGCTCCTACAATGAGCAGTTCTTC
CASSYQDSSYNEQFF
>TRBJ2-6|.|.|TRBV5-4
TGTGCCAGCAGCTTAGACAGCGAATCTGGGGCCAACGTCCTGACTTTC
CASSLDSESGANVLTF
>TRBJ1-5|TRBD1|.|TRBV28
TGTGCCACCAGGGGGAGCCCTAATCAGCCCCAGCATTTT
CATRGSPNQPQHF
>TRBJ2-2|.|.|TRBV5-1
TGCGCCAGCAGCTTGCTGCGCGAGAGTACCGGGGAGCTGTTTTTT
CASSLLRESTGELFF
>TRBJ2-5|TRBD1|.|TRBV11-1
TGTGCCAGCAGCCTGGGACAGGGGGCTGAAGAGACCCAGTACTTC
CASSLGQGAEETQYF
>TRBJ2-1|.|.|TRBV15
TGTGCCACCAGCACCTCATCTGGTGGCTCCTACAATGAGCAGTTCTTC
CATSTSSGGSYNEQFF
>TRBJ2-7|.|.|TRBV6-5
TGTGCCAGCAGTCAGAAGGGAATCTACGAGCAGTACTTC
CASSQKGIYEQYF
>TRBJ2-1|TRBD2|.|TRBV11-2
TGTGCCAGCAGCTTGGAGGGACTAGCGGGAGCTGAGCAGTTCTTC
CASSLEGLAGAEQFF
>TRBJ2-7|.|.|TRBV6-1
TGTGCCAGCAGTAGCACAGGAACCTACGAGCAGTACTTC
CASSSTGTYEQYF
>TRBJ2-3|.|.|TRBV7-9
TGTGCCAGCAGCACCCGGGGTAGCACAGATACGCAGTATTTT
CASSTRGSTDTQYF
>TRBJ1-1|TRBD1|.|TRBV27
TGTGCCAGCAGCCCTCACGTCCCGGGACAGTGGTATGGTGCTGAAGCTTTCTTT
CASSPHVPGQWYGAEAFF
>TRBJ1-2|.|.|TRBV28
TGTGCCAGCAGTTTTCGGGGAATTGGCTATGGCTACACCTTC
CASSFRGIGYGYTF
>TRBJ2-7|.|.|TRBV28
TGTGCCAGCAAACAGTACGAGCAGTACTTC
CASKQYEQYF
>TRBJ2-7|.|once|TRBV5-1
TGCGCCAGCAGCTTGGTGTCTAGGTCCCACGAGCAGTACTTC
CASSLVSRSHEQYF
>TRBJ2-7|TRBD2|once|TRBV19
TGTGCCACTCAGCGGGAGAACTACGAGCAGTACTTC
CATQRENYEQYF
>TRBJ2-7|.|.|TRBV18
TGTGCCAGCTCGCGAGACTCAGGCGGTTCCTACGAGCAGTACTTC
CASSRDSGGSYEQYF
>TRBJ2-1|.|.|TRBV14
TGTGCCAGCAGCCAAGATCCTTGGGTTGTTGAGTGGAAGTACCCCAATGAGCAGTTCTTC
CASSQDPWVVEWKYPNEQFF
>TRBJ2-2|.|.|TRBV5-1
TGCGCCAGCAGCCTGGAGGGGGGCACCGGGGAGCTGTTTTTT
CASSLEGGTGELFF
>TRBJ2-7|.|.|TRBV5-1
TGCGCCAGCAGATCGTATACGGAGCAGTACTTC
CASRSYTEQYF
>TRBJ2-1|.|.|TRBV15
TGTGCCACCAGCAGGGGGAAAACAGGGTATAACACGAATGAGCAGTTCTTC
CATSRGKTGYNTNEQFF
>TRBJ2-7|.|.|TRBV11-2
TGTGCCAGCAGTTTCGACAGGACCGAGCAGTACTTC
CASSFDRTEQYF
>TRBJ2-7|TRBD2|.|TRBV7-9
TGTGCCAGCAGCTCGGGACTAGCGGGAGTCGAGCAGTACTTC
CASSSGLAGVEQYF
>TRBJ2-1|.|.|TRBV28
TGTGCCAGCAGCTCCACATACCTTAACTACAATGAGCAGTTCTTC
CASSSTYLNYNEQFF
>TRBJ2-5|.|.|TRBV15
TGTGCCACCAGCAGAGATCTTATCGGTGCAGGGGGGACTGATCATTTCGGAGAGACCCAGTACTTC
CATSRDLIGAGGTDHFGETQYF
>TRBJ2-7|.|.|TRBV5-5
TGTGCCAGCAGCTTGACGGAAGGCAGAACCTACGAGCAGTACTTC
CASSLTEGRTYEQYF
>TRBJ1-3|.|once|TRBV9
TGTGCCAGCAGCGCGGGACATGTCGGCTCTGGAAACACCATATATTTT
CASSAGHVGSGNTIYF
>TRBJ1-1|.|.|TRBV18
TGTGCCAGCTCTCTCCAGGCGGTATCTGAAGCTTTCTTT
CASSLQAVSEAFF
>TRBJ2-7|.|.|TRBV6-5
TGTGCCAGCAGGATTCGGCAAGGAGAGCAGTACTTC
CASRIRQGEQYF
>TRBJ2-1|TRBD1|.|TRBV9
TGTGCCAGCAGCGTGACAGGGGCCAACAATGAGCAGTTCTTC
CASSVTGANNEQFF
>TRBJ2-1|.|.|TRBV6-1
TGTGCCAGCAGTGCCGGGTCGCTCACTGAGCAGTTCTTC
CASSAGSLTEQFF
>TRBJ2-5|TRBD1|.|TRBV6-6
TGTGCCAGCAGTTACGGACAGGGAGGACAAGAGACCCAGTACTTC
CASSYGQGGQETQYF